Listed below are T cell receptor beta chains from one sample, sequenced in a study of OX40 agonist ivuxolimab in advanced cancers. Clones were read by immunoSEQ multiplex PCR, and TCRdb kept only the in-frame ones, dropping some. The sample yields 80,000 or so clones, roughly 81% seen once. The sample consisted of CD4+ or CD8+ T cells sorted from blood, taken in a trial of the OX40 agonist ivuxolimab. The receptors here all came from an adult with an advanced solid tumor such as melanoma, head and neck, liver or kidney cancer. Each CDR3 is given with its conserved first and last residue. Each record gives: CDR3 length, J gene, clone size, V gene, D gene, CDR3 protein, CDR3 DNA. The D gene is left open where the match is weak. For some rows the clone size is stated as once, few or many, or as a class when expanded; others skip it.

len: 13; j_gene: TRBJ2-7; abundance: NA; v_gene: TRBV7-9; d_gene: NA; CDR3aa: CASSLESSYEQYF; CDR3nt: TGTGCCAGCAGCTTAGAAAGCTCCTACGAGCAGTACTTC
len: 16; j_gene: TRBJ2-3; abundance: NA; v_gene: TRBV10-3; d_gene: TRBD2; CDR3aa: CAISEPTSGGTDTQYF; CDR3nt: TGTGCCATCAGTGAGCCGACTAGCGGGGGCACAGATACGCAGTATTTT
len: 15; j_gene: TRBJ2-1; abundance: NA; v_gene: TRBV2; d_gene: TRBD2; CDR3aa: CASSEDRGRADEQFF; CDR3nt: TGTGCCAGCAGTGAAGATCGCGGGAGGGCCGATGAGCAGTTCTTC
len: 15; j_gene: TRBJ2-1; abundance: NA; v_gene: TRBV15; d_gene: TRBD2; CDR3aa: CATSSRLAGYNEQFF; CDR3nt: TGTGCCACCAGCTCAAGACTAGCGGGTTACAATGAGCAGTTCTTC
len: 16; j_gene: TRBJ2-7; abundance: NA; v_gene: TRBV5-6; d_gene: NA; CDR3aa: CASSLRLPAVVYEQYF; CDR3nt: TGTGCCAGCAGCTTGAGGTTGCCGGCGGTAGTCTACGAGCAGTACTTC
len: 17; j_gene: TRBJ2-5; abundance: NA; v_gene: TRBV5-1; d_gene: TRBD1; CDR3aa: CASSSTTLQGASGTQYF; CDR3nt: TGCGCCAGCAGCTCTACGACACTACAGGGGGCATCTGGGACCCAGTACTTC
len: 14; j_gene: TRBJ1-5; abundance: few; v_gene: TRBV6-5; d_gene: NA; CDR3aa: CASSVETWDQPQHF; CDR3nt: TGTGCCAGCAGTGTGGAGACATGGGATCAGCCCCAGCATTTT
len: 15; j_gene: TRBJ2-1; abundance: NA; v_gene: TRBV15; d_gene: TRBD2; CDR3aa: CATSPGSGEYNEQFF; CDR3nt: TGTGCCACCAGCCCCGGGAGCGGGGAGTACAATGAGCAGTTCTTC
len: 16; j_gene: TRBJ2-2; abundance: NA; v_gene: TRBV9; d_gene: TRBD2; CDR3aa: CASSPVASGGTGELFF; CDR3nt: TGTGCCAGCAGCCCCGTGGCTAGCGGGGGCACCGGGGAGCTGTTTTTT
len: 14; j_gene: TRBJ1-4; abundance: NA; v_gene: TRBV6-6; d_gene: NA; CDR3aa: CASGRLSTNEKLFF; CDR3nt: TGTGCCAGCGGAAGATTATCAACTAATGAAAAACTGTTTTTT
len: 16; j_gene: TRBJ2-1; abundance: NA; v_gene: TRBV5-6; d_gene: NA; CDR3aa: CASSFGGALSYNEQFF; CDR3nt: TGTGCCAGCAGCTTCGGCGGAGCCCTCTCCTACAATGAGCAGTTCTTC
len: 13; j_gene: TRBJ2-7; abundance: NA; v_gene: TRBV7-9; d_gene: TRBD2; CDR3aa: CASSPPGGYEQYF; CDR3nt: TGTGCCAGCAGCCCCCCGGGGGGCTACGAGCAGTACTTC
len: 14; j_gene: TRBJ2-5; abundance: NA; v_gene: TRBV7-7; d_gene: TRBD1; CDR3aa: CASSSTGGDETQYF; CDR3nt: TGTGCCAGCAGCTCAACAGGGGGCGACGAGACCCAGTACTTC
len: 15; j_gene: TRBJ2-5; abundance: NA; v_gene: TRBV4-2; d_gene: NA; CDR3aa: CASSQEGSPQETQYF; CDR3nt: TGTGCCAGCAGCCAAGAGGGGAGCCCTCAAGAGACCCAGTACTTC
len: 14; j_gene: TRBJ1-6; abundance: few; v_gene: TRBV5-4; d_gene: TRBD1; CDR3aa: CASSQDRDLSPLHF; CDR3nt: TGTGCCAGCAGCCAGGACAGGGACCTCTCACCCCTCCACTTT
len: 16; j_gene: TRBJ1-6; abundance: NA; v_gene: TRBV7-2; d_gene: NA; CDR3aa: CASSSGPSSYNSPLHF; CDR3nt: TGTGCCAGCAGCTCAGGACCAAGCTCCTATAATTCACCCCTCCACTTT
len: 11; j_gene: TRBJ2-1; abundance: NA; v_gene: TRBV5-1; d_gene: NA; CDR3aa: CASMGNNEQFF; CDR3nt: TGCGCCAGCATGGGGAACAATGAGCAGTTCTTC
len: 13; j_gene: TRBJ1-5; abundance: NA; v_gene: TRBV27; d_gene: NA; CDR3aa: CASAPGGIQPQHF; CDR3nt: TGTGCCAGCGCGCCGGGGGGCATTCAGCCCCAGCATTTT
len: 16; j_gene: TRBJ1-5; abundance: NA; v_gene: TRBV7-2; d_gene: TRBD1; CDR3aa: CASSQGQSYSNQPQHF; CDR3nt: TGTGCCAGCAGCCAGGGACAGTCCTATAGCAATCAGCCCCAGCATTTT
len: 13; j_gene: TRBJ1-1; abundance: few; v_gene: TRBV29-1; d_gene: TRBD1; CDR3aa: CSVGQGAGTEAFF; CDR3nt: TGCAGCGTGGGGCAGGGGGCAGGCACTGAAGCTTTCTTT
len: 18; j_gene: TRBJ2-7; abundance: once; v_gene: TRBV4-2; d_gene: NA; CDR3aa: CASSQEIGKRSLSYEQYF; CDR3nt: TGTGCCAGCAGCCAAGAGATAGGCAAGCGTTCCCTATCCTACGAGCAGTACTTC
len: 14; j_gene: TRBJ1-4; abundance: few; v_gene: TRBV5-1; d_gene: TRBD1; CDR3aa: CASSPGGRNEKLFF; CDR3nt: TGCGCCAGCAGCCCAGGGGGCCGGAATGAAAAACTGTTTTTT
len: 14; j_gene: TRBJ2-1; abundance: NA; v_gene: TRBV5-1; d_gene: NA; CDR3aa: CASSLDSANNEQFF; CDR3nt: TGCGCCAGCAGCTTGGATTCTGCAAACAATGAGCAGTTCTTC
len: 13; j_gene: TRBJ2-3; abundance: NA; v_gene: TRBV5-6; d_gene: NA; CDR3aa: CASSLGRAGTQYF; CDR3nt: TGTGCCAGCAGCTTGGGACGGGCGGGTACGCAGTATTTT
len: 14; j_gene: TRBJ1-1; abundance: NA; v_gene: TRBV19; d_gene: TRBD1; CDR3aa: CASSTTGGNTEAFF; CDR3nt: TGTGCCAGTAGTACCACAGGGGGCAACACTGAAGCTTTCTTT
len: 15; j_gene: TRBJ2-7; abundance: NA; v_gene: TRBV5-1; d_gene: TRBD1; CDR3aa: CASSLGRDRVYEQYF; CDR3nt: TGCGCCAGCAGCTTGGGCCGGGACAGGGTCTACGAGCAGTACTTC
len: 16; j_gene: TRBJ1-3; abundance: NA; v_gene: TRBV18; d_gene: TRBD1; CDR3aa: CASSPTPGQTGNTIYF; CDR3nt: TGTGCCAGCTCACCGACACCGGGACAGACTGGAAACACCATATATTTT
len: 13; j_gene: TRBJ2-7; abundance: NA; v_gene: TRBV5-6; d_gene: NA; CDR3aa: CASGSSSSYEQYF; CDR3nt: TGTGCCAGCGGGTCTAGTAGCTCCTACGAGCAGTACTTC
len: 15; j_gene: TRBJ1-5; abundance: NA; v_gene: TRBV6-1; d_gene: NA; CDR3aa: CASSEYGARNQPQHF; CDR3nt: TGTGCCAGCAGTGAATATGGGGCTCGCAATCAGCCCCAGCATTTT
len: 16; j_gene: TRBJ1-3; abundance: NA; v_gene: TRBV6-1; d_gene: TRBD1; CDR3aa: CASSEARTGGWNTIYF; CDR3nt: TGTGCCAGCAGTGAAGCTAGGACAGGGGGCTGGAACACCATATATTTT
len: 13; j_gene: TRBJ1-1; abundance: few; v_gene: TRBV30; d_gene: TRBD1; CDR3aa: CARSGQWNTEAFF; CDR3nt: TGTGCCCGGTCGGGACAGTGGAATACTGAAGCTTTCTTT
len: 15; j_gene: TRBJ2-7; abundance: NA; v_gene: TRBV19; d_gene: TRBD1; CDR3aa: CASSTRWTGGYEQYF; CDR3nt: TGTGCCAGTAGTACACGTTGGACAGGCGGTTACGAGCAGTACTTC
len: 16; j_gene: TRBJ2-7; abundance: once; v_gene: TRBV7-9; d_gene: TRBD1; CDR3aa: CASSPALGQSSYEQYF; CDR3nt: TGTGCCAGCAGCCCTGCCCTGGGACAGAGCTCCTACGAGCAGTACTTC
len: 15; j_gene: TRBJ2-3; abundance: NA; v_gene: TRBV5-1; d_gene: NA; CDR3aa: CASSLASGPTDTQYF; CDR3nt: TGCGCCAGCAGCTTGGCCTCGGGACCCACAGATACGCAGTATTTT
len: 16; j_gene: TRBJ2-7; abundance: NA; v_gene: TRBV18; d_gene: TRBD2; CDR3aa: CASSPNGGSSSYEQYF; CDR3nt: TGTGCCAGCTCACCCAATGGCGGGAGCTCCTCCTACGAGCAGTACTTC
len: 13; j_gene: TRBJ2-5; abundance: NA; v_gene: TRBV29-1; d_gene: NA; CDR3aa: CSVSPDNQETQYF; CDR3nt: TGCAGCGTTAGTCCAGACAACCAAGAGACCCAGTACTTC
len: 13; j_gene: TRBJ2-3; abundance: NA; v_gene: TRBV29-1; d_gene: TRBD1; CDR3aa: CSVKLTGTDTQYF; CDR3nt: TGCAGCGTTAAATTGACAGGGACAGATACGCAGTATTTT
len: 17; j_gene: TRBJ2-5; abundance: NA; v_gene: TRBV4-3; d_gene: NA; CDR3aa: CASSQDRRTSYQETQYF; CDR3nt: TGCGCCAGCAGCCAAGATAGGCGGACATCGTACCAAGAGACCCAGTACTTC
len: 15; j_gene: TRBJ1-2; abundance: NA; v_gene: TRBV15; d_gene: TRBD1; CDR3aa: CATSSGQGAPYGYTF; CDR3nt: TGTGCCACCAGCAGTGGACAGGGGGCGCCGTATGGCTACACCTTC
len: 14; j_gene: TRBJ1-1; abundance: NA; v_gene: TRBV28; d_gene: NA; CDR3aa: CASSLRGALTEAFF; CDR3nt: TGTGCCAGCAGTTTACGGGGGGCGCTAACTGAAGCTTTCTTT
len: 16; j_gene: TRBJ2-3; abundance: NA; v_gene: TRBV21-1; d_gene: NA; CDR3aa: CASSKVSSGPTDTQYF; CDR3nt: TGTGCCAGCAGCAAAGTTTCTAGCGGTCCCACAGATACGCAGTATTTT
len: 14; j_gene: TRBJ2-3; abundance: NA; v_gene: TRBV29-1; d_gene: NA; CDR3aa: CSVAIQGGTDTQYF; CDR3nt: TGCAGCGTTGCGATCCAGGGTGGGACAGATACGCAGTATTTT
len: 15; j_gene: TRBJ2-1; abundance: NA; v_gene: TRBV10-1; d_gene: TRBD2; CDR3aa: CASSESRLAGSGQFF; CDR3nt: TGCGCCAGCAGTGAGTCGAGACTAGCGGGGAGTGGGCAGTTCTTC
len: 16; j_gene: TRBJ2-5; abundance: NA; v_gene: TRBV7-2; d_gene: TRBD1; CDR3aa: CASSRPGTGGGETQYF; CDR3nt: TGTGCCAGCAGCCGTCCCGGGACAGGGGGCGGGGAGACCCAGTACTTC
len: 16; j_gene: TRBJ1-3; abundance: NA; v_gene: TRBV10-3; d_gene: NA; CDR3aa: CAISDHQGSSGNTIYF; CDR3nt: TGTGCCATCAGTGACCACCAGGGGAGCTCTGGAAACACCATATATTTT
len: 17; j_gene: TRBJ2-7; abundance: NA; v_gene: TRBV30; d_gene: TRBD1; CDR3aa: CAWGADRGPLRSYEQYF; CDR3nt: TGTGCCTGGGGCGCGGACAGGGGGCCGCTGCGGTCCTACGAGCAGTACTTC
len: 12; j_gene: TRBJ1-1; abundance: NA; v_gene: TRBV12-5; d_gene: NA; CDR3aa: CASGGGRAEAFF; CDR3nt: TGTGCTAGTGGTGGCGGCCGCGCTGAAGCTTTCTTT
len: 15; j_gene: TRBJ2-1; abundance: NA; v_gene: TRBV7-6; d_gene: NA; CDR3aa: CASSLALGPDGQQFF; CDR3nt: TGTGCCAGCAGCCTAGCCCTAGGCCCGGACGGACAGCAGTTCTTC
len: 12; j_gene: TRBJ1-1; abundance: NA; v_gene: TRBV6-1; d_gene: TRBD1; CDR3aa: CASSGDREKAFF; CDR3nt: TGTGCCAGCAGTGGGGACAGGGAGAAAGCTTTCTTT
len: 11; j_gene: TRBJ2-1; abundance: NA; v_gene: TRBV20-1; d_gene: TRBD2; CDR3aa: CSARGLAEQFF; CDR3nt: TGCAGTGCTCGAGGACTAGCGGAGCAGTTCTTC
len: 16; j_gene: TRBJ2-2; abundance: once; v_gene: TRBV5-1; d_gene: TRBD2; CDR3aa: CASNPGVAGVAGELFF; CDR3nt: TGCGCCAGCAATCCCGGGGTAGCGGGAGTGGCCGGGGAGCTGTTTTTT
len: 13; j_gene: TRBJ2-5; abundance: NA; v_gene: TRBV7-9; d_gene: NA; CDR3aa: CASARQGSETQYF; CDR3nt: TGTGCCAGCGCGAGGCAGGGTTCGGAGACCCAGTACTTC
len: 15; j_gene: TRBJ2-7; abundance: NA; v_gene: TRBV5-5; d_gene: NA; CDR3aa: CASSRRQGGAYEQYF; CDR3nt: TGTGCCAGCAGCCGAAGACAGGGAGGGGCCTACGAGCAGTACTTC
len: 16; j_gene: TRBJ2-2; abundance: NA; v_gene: TRBV4-3; d_gene: NA; CDR3aa: CASSQETGRTTGELFF; CDR3nt: TGCGCCAGCAGCCAGGAAACAGGGAGAACCACCGGGGAGCTGTTTTTT
len: 13; j_gene: TRBJ2-5; abundance: NA; v_gene: TRBV6-5; d_gene: TRBD1; CDR3aa: CASTTPGGETQYF; CDR3nt: TGTGCCAGCACCACCCCAGGGGGAGAGACCCAGTACTTC
len: 14; j_gene: TRBJ2-2; abundance: NA; v_gene: TRBV30; d_gene: NA; CDR3aa: CAWNRRADTGELFF; CDR3nt: TGTGCCTGGAACAGGCGGGCGGACACCGGGGAGCTGTTTTTT
len: 15; j_gene: TRBJ1-5; abundance: NA; v_gene: TRBV30; d_gene: NA; CDR3aa: CAWSVGMGGNQPQHF; CDR3nt: TGTGCCTGGAGTGTAGGGATGGGGGGGAATCAGCCCCAGCATTTT